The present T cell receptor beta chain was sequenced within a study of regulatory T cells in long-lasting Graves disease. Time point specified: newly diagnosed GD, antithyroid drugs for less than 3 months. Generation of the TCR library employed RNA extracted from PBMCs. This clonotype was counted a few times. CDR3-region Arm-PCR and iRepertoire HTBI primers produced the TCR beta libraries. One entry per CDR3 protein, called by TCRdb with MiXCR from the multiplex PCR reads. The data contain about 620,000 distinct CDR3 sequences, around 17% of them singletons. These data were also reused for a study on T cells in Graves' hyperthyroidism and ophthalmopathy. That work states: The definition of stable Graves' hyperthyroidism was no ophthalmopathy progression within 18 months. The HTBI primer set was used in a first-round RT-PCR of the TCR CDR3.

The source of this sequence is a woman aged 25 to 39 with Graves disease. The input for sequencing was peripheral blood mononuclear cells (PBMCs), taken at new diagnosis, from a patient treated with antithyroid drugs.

The DNA for the CDR3 is TGTGCCAGCAGTTTTTACAGATCCTCTGGAAACACCATATATTTT. The encoded protein is CASSFYRSSGNTIYF. This chain connects TRBV28 to TRBJ1-3, with D unresolved. Germline assignment: CDR1 MDHEN and CDR2 SYDVKM. The CDR3 is made up of 15 amino acids. Trimming stripped 3 bases from V and 0 bases from J, with 9 bases between.